This TCR beta chain was sequenced during a study of T cell responses to AZD1222 COVID-19 vaccine. Study-level findings and limits: Only after the peak T cell response were repertoires sampled.

Measured with immunoSEQ multiplex PCR; TCRdb has only the in-frame clones, and not every one. The sample gives about 42,000 clones, approximately 88% of which show up once; 20% to 25% is in the top ten. Worth noting for this clone: Its antigen is not identified.

The sequenced sample was peripheral blood, obtained 28 days after the second AZD1222 dose. This receptor was obtained from an adult who received the AZD1222 COVID-19 vaccine.

The CDR3 bases are TGTGCCAGCAGTGATAACAGGGGTGGAATAGTTAACGGTAATTCACCCCTCCACTTT. It yields the protein CASSDNRGGIVNGNSPLHF. The gene calls are TRBV6-1 and TRBJ1-6, with 7 bases lining up with TRBD1. V dropped 3 bases and J dropped 6; count of bases not matched to a gene: 17. The CDR3 spans 19 residues. Germline V gene lookup returns CDR1 MNHNS and CDR2 SASEGT.